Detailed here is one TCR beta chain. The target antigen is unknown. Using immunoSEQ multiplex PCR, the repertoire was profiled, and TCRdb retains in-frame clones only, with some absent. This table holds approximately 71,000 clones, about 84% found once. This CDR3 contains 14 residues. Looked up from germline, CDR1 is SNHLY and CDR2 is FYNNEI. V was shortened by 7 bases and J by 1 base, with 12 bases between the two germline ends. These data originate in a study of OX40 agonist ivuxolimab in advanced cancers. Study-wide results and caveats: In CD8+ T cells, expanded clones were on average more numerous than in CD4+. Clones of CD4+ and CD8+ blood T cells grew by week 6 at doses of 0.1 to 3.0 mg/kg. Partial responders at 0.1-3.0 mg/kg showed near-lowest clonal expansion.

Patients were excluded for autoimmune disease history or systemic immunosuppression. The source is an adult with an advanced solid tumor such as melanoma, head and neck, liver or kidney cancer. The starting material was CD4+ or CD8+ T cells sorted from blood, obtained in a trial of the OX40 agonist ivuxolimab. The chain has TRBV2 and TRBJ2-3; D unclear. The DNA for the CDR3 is TGTGCCAGCAAGGTATCTGTGGGCACAGATACGCAGTATTTT. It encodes CASKVSVGTDTQYF. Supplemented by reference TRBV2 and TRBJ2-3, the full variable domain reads EPEVTQTPSHQVTQMGQEVILRCVPISNHLYFYWYRQILGQKVEFLVSFYNNEISEKSEIFDDQFSVERPDGSNFTLKIRSTKLEDSAMYFCASKVSVGTDTQYFGPGTRLTVL.